These 26 T cell receptor beta chains share one sample of origin, sequenced in a study of early T cells in non-severe SARS-CoV-2 infection. TCRdb fed the 5' RACE reads into MiXCR, producing one record per CDR3 protein. The sample has some 96,000 distinct CDR3 sequences; approximately 15% are singletons. Source material: whole blood. These receptors were obtained from an adult who was a healthcare worker with PCR-confirmed SARS-CoV-2 infection or an uninfected control (not recorded which).

This rearrangement joins TRBV24-1 to TRBJ2-7, with D maybe TRBD2 (5 bases). The CDR3 runs 13 residues. V was trimmed by 3 bases and J by 9 bases, leaving 14 bases between them. Germline assignment: CDR1 KGHDR and CDR2 SFDVKD. DNA for the CDR3: TGTGCCACCAGTGATCTGGGTGTGAGCGGGCAGTACTTC. Protein: CATSDLGVSGQYF.

This clonotype was observed a handful of times. The chain couples TRBV2 to TRBJ2-7; possibly TRBD2 for D (6 bases). V lost 6 bases, J lost 6 bases, and 21 bases lay in between. CDR1 is SNHLY, CDR2 FYNNEI, per germline. The CDR3 length is 15 residues. CDR3 amino acids: CASRGRLVAVGEQYF. As DNA, the CDR3 is TGTGCCAGCAGGGGACGACTAGTCGCAGTTGGCGAGCAGTACTTC.

V gene TRBV5-1 combines with J gene TRBJ2-5, with TRBD1 matching over 8 bases. This CDR3 has 15 residues. V dropped 4 bases and J dropped 4; count of bases not matched to a gene: 9. Germline V lookup: CDR1 SGHRS, CDR2 YFSETQ. CDR3 DNA: TGCGCCAGCAGCGGGATCGGACAGGGAAGAGAGACCCAGTACTTC. Its translation: CASSGIGQGRETQYF.

This rearrangement joins TRBV28 to TRBJ2-7; D perhaps matches TRBD1 (6 bases). Germline V gene sequence: CDR1 MDHEN, CDR2 SYDVKM. This CDR3 is built from 14 residues. Trimming left V 6 bases short and J 2 bases short, with 14 bases between. The DNA for the CDR3 is TGTGCCAGCAGCTCCGGACAGTTGCCCTACGAGCAGTACTTC. It codes for CASSSGQLPYEQYF. The full variable domain, completed using reference TRBV28 and TRBJ2-7, is DVKVTQSSRYLVKRTGEKVFLECVQDMDHENMFWYRQDPGLGLRLIYFSYDVKMKEKGDIPEGYSVSREKKERFSLILESASTNQTSMYLCASSSGQLPYEQYFGPGTRLTVT.

There are a few counts of this clonotype. This chain links TRBV6-1 with TRBJ1-6; TRBD1 is a possible D gene (6 bases). Germline V CDR1 and CDR2: MNHNS, SASEGT. The V gene lost 6 bases and the J gene lost 0 bases, with 9 bases spanning the gap. This CDR3 is built from 15 residues. The CDR3, as DNA: TGTGCCAGCAGCGGACAGAGCTCCTATAATTCACCCCTCCACTTT. Protein sequence: CASSGQSSYNSPLHF.

This clonotype was detected a few times. V gene TRBV7-9 combines with J gene TRBJ2-2; D not resolved. CDR3 size: 14 residues. In germline, CDR1 is SEHNR, CDR2 FQNEAQ (reference sequence). V was shortened by 3 bases and J by 6 bases, with 11 bases between the two germline ends. In DNA, the CDR3 is TGTGCCAGCAGCTTCCGAGAGATCCCCGGGGAGCTGTTTTTT. It is translated as CASSFREIPGELFF.

This clonotype appeared once. A junction end diverges from the germline sequence, so it may reflect a read error. The rearrangement uses TRBV20-1 and TRBJ2-7, with 10 nucleotides matching TRBD2. This CDR3 comprises 14 residues. The germline V gene encodes CDR1 DFQATT and CDR2 SNEGSKA (reference sequence). This CDR3 is CSDRGLADHYEQYF. DNA of the CDR3: TGCAGTGATAGAGGACTAGCGGACCACTACGAGCAGTACTTC.

This clonotype has ten or more counts. The chain recombines TRBV5-5 with TRBJ2-1, with unresolved D. Trimming took 0 bases from V and 5 from J, leaving 6 bases between them. The germline V gene has CDR1 SGHKS and CDR2 YYEKEE (reference sequence). The CDR3 is made up of 13 amino acids. This CDR3 reads CASSLGRNNEQFF. CDR3 nucleotides: TGTGCCAGCAGCTTGGGACGCAACAATGAGCAGTTCTTC.

This chain uses TRBV20-1 with TRBJ2-1, with 8 positions matching TRBD1. This CDR3 region has 13 residues. The germline V gene encodes CDR1 DFQATT and CDR2 SNEGSKA (reference sequence). V lost 6 bases and J lost 2; bases outside the gene matches: 3. For the CDR3, the DNA is TGCAGTGCGGCGGGACAGGCCTACAATGAGCAGTTCTTC. Translating it yields CSAAGQAYNEQFF.

This clonotype was seen at least ten times. The gene calls are TRBV6-1 and TRBJ2-3; no clear D gene. With 5 bases removed from V and 6 bases from J, the gap between germline ends came to 21 bases. The CDR3 loop spans 16 amino acids. Germline V CDR1 and CDR2: MNHNS, SASEGT. The CDR3 loop is CASSTNSDNRVDTQYF. CDR3 nucleotide sequence: TGTGCCAGCAGTACTAACTCGGATAATAGGGTGGATACGCAGTATTTT.

At least ten counts were recorded for this clonotype. V and J are TRBV21-1 and TRBJ1-6. TRBV21-1 is assigned pseudogene status. The CDR3 has 13 residues. The CDR3: CASSRRPWKALHF. The CDR3, as DNA: TGTGCCAGCAGCCGGCGGCCATGGAAGGCTCTCCACTTT.

V usage is TRBV7-8 and J usage is TRBJ1-4; 8 nucleotides align to TRBD1. Unmatched junction bases numbered 6, after V lost 4 bases and J lost 8 bases. The CDR3 contains 14 residues. The germline V gene has CDR1 SGHVS and CDR2 FQNEAQ. The CDR3 reads CASSSGQGGEKLFF. The CDR3 DNA sequence: TGTGCCAGCAGCTCAGGACAGGGTGGAGAAAAACTGTTTTTT.

This rearrangement joins TRBV10-3 to TRBJ2-3; D remains unclear. With 2 bases removed from V and 7 bases from J, the gap between germline ends came to 10 bases. This CDR3 has 13 residues. Germline-derived CDR1 and CDR2 are ENHRY and SYGVKD. The chain's CDR3 is CAISETERNTQYF. The CDR3 region has the DNA TGTGCCATCAGTGAGACCGAGAGGAATACGCAGTATTTT.

The chain links TRBV28 to TRBJ1-2; TRBD1 matches at 8 bases. From germline, CDR1 is MDHEN and CDR2 SYDVKM. J was trimmed by 2 bases and V by 6 bases; bases with no gene match: 2. This CDR3 contains 13 residues. CDR3 nucleotides: TGTGCCAGCAGGCGGACAGGGAACTATGGCTACACCTTC. Encoded protein: CASRRTGNYGYTF.

V gene TRBV11-1 combines with J gene TRBJ2-1; 9 bases agree with TRBD2. The germline gives CDR1 SGHAT, CDR2 FQDESV (reference sequence). This CDR3 is 14 amino acids long. Germline trimming cut 5 bases from V and 7 bases from J; bases unmatched to any gene: 6. CDR3 sequence: CASSPLAGSNEQFF. The CDR3 nucleotides read TGTGCCAGCAGCCCACTAGCGGGTAGTAATGAGCAGTTCTTC.

The chain uses TRBV12-3 or TRBV12-4 and TRBJ2-1; unclear D gene. Trimming took 5 bases from V and 10 from J, leaving 9 bases between them. The CDR3 length is 11 residues. The CDR3 DNA reads TGTGCCAGCAGTCAAGACGGGGAGCAGTTCTTC. It translates to CASSQDGEQFF.

The J gene is TRBJ2-3, the V gene TRBV11-3; 10 bases agree with TRBD1. CDR1 and CDR2 from the germline V gene are SGHNT and YENEEA. The CDR3 extends over 16 amino acids. V trimming: 5 bases; J trimming: 5 bases; junction bases outside the gene matches: 10. The DNA of the CDR3 is TGTGCCAGCAGCCACGAACCGGGACAGGGGAAAGATACGCAGTATTTT. It yields the protein CASSHEPGQGKDTQYF.

The chain links TRBV4-1 to TRBJ1-2; 7 positions agree with TRBD1. Germline CDR1 is MGHRA and CDR2 is YSYEKL. V was clipped by 1 base and J by 9 bases; unmatched bases: 5. The length of the CDR3 is 13 residues. For the CDR3, the DNA is TGCGCCAGCAGCCAAGGGGACAGATCGAGCTACACCTTC. Its protein product is CASSQGDRSSYTF.

At least ten counts were recorded for this clonotype. The V gene is TRBV19, the J gene TRBJ1-5; D unclear. The CDR3 has 15 residues. The V end lost 5 bases, the J end lost 0 bases, and 11 bases lay between the germline ends. Germline V gene lookup returns CDR1 LNHDA and CDR2 SQIVND (reference sequence). CDR3 nucleotide sequence: TGTGCCAGTAGTCCCGGCGGCTATAGCAATCAGCCCCAGCATTTT. It codes for CASSPGGYSNQPQHF. Full variable domain (missing parts from reference TRBV19 and TRBJ1-5): DGGITQSPKYLFRKEGQNVTLSCEQNLNHDAMYWYRQDPGQGLRLIYYSQIVNDFQKGDIAEGYSVSREKKESFPLTVTSAQKNPTAFYLCASSPGGYSNQPQHFGDGTRLSIL.

This clonotype was seen repeatedly, ten times or more. The V call is TRBV12-3 or TRBV12-4, the J call TRBJ1-2; 8 positions agree with TRBD1. V lost 6 bases and J lost 4; bases outside the gene matches: 7. The CDR3 runs to 14 residues. The CDR3: CASRGTGRFYGYTF. CDR3 nucleotide sequence: TGTGCCAGCAGGGGGACAGGAAGGTTCTATGGCTACACCTTC.

This clonotype was recorded a few times. This rearrangement joins TRBV7-8 to TRBJ1-5, with TRBD1 identical over 7 bases. The ends lost 1 base at V and 2 bases at J; junction bases unmatched: 2. Germline CDR1 SGHVS, CDR2 FQNEAQ. The CDR3 spans 15 residues. DNA for the CDR3: TGTGCCAGCAGCTTAGTAGGGGGCCGCAATCAGCCCCAGCATTTT. Translating gives CASSLVGGRNQPQHF.

The J gene is TRBJ1-2, the V gene TRBV9; no clear D gene. The V gene's germline CDR1 is SGDLS and CDR2 YYNGEE. The length of the CDR3 is 15 residues. Trimming took off 0 bases at V and 6 bases at J, with 15 bases between the two ends. CDR3 region: CASSVVLTTSNGYTF. CDR3 sequence (DNA): TGTGCCAGCAGCGTAGTTCTGACAACCTCCAATGGCTACACCTTC.

This clonotype was seen more than once but under ten times. The rearrangement joins TRBV27 to TRBJ1-5; D is perhaps TRBD1 (6 bases). In germline, CDR1 is MNHEY, CDR2 SMNVEV (reference sequence). V gave up 5 bases and J gave up 7 bases, with 12 bases separating them. CDR3 size: 13 residues. The CDR3 region has the DNA TGTGCCAGCAGTATCAACAGGGTCCAGCCCCAGCATTTT. It specifies CASSINRVQPQHF.

The chain uses TRBV2 and TRBJ2-1; 11 nucleotides match TRBD2. The germline CDR1 and CDR2 sequences are SNHLY and FYNNEI. This CDR3 spans 18 amino acids. With V trimmed by 6 bases and J by 4 bases, 14 bases remained unmatched. The chain's CDR3 is CASRRIGLAGLLYNEQFF. In nucleotides, the CDR3 is TGTGCCAGCAGGAGAATTGGACTAGCGGGCCTACTTTACAATGAGCAGTTCTTC.

Worth noting for this clonotype: Since a much larger clone is just one base distant, this may be a read error. The chain links TRBV12-3 or TRBV12-4 to TRBJ2-7; the D gene is possibly TRBD2 (5 bases). This CDR3 has 11 residues. The ends were cut back, 5 bases at V and 8 bases at J, with 10 bases in the middle. The CDR3 nucleotides read TGTGCCAGCAGTCTCGGGAACCAGCAGTACTTC. Residues: CASSLGNQQYF.

The sample holds a few counts of this clonotype. Germline and junction disagree at one end, which may indicate a read error. The rearrangement joins TRBV10-2 to TRBJ2-2; the D gene could be TRBD1 or TRBD2 (5 bases each). Germline values: CDR1 WSHSY, CDR2 SAAADI. The CDR3 contains 12 residues. CDR3 DNA: TGCGCCACCAGTACCGGGGCAGGGGAGCTGTTTTTT. It translates to CATSTGAGELFF.